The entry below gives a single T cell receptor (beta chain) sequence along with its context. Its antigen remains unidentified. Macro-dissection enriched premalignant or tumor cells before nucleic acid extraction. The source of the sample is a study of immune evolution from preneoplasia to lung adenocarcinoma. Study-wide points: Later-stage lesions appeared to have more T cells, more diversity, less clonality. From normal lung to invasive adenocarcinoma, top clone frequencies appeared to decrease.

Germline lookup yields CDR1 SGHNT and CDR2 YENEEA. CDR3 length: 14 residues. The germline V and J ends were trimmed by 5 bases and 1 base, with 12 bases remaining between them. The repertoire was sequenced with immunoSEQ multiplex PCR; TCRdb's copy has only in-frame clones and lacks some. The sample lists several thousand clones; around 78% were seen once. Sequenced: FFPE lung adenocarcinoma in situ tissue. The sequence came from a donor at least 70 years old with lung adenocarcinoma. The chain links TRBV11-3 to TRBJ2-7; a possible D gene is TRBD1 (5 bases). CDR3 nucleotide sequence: TGTGCCAGCAGCGTATCAGGGTTTTCCTACGAGCAGTACTTC. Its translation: CASSVSGFSYEQYF.